These 5 T cell receptor beta chains were sequenced from one sample in a study of blood T cell repertoires in COVID-19. Assay: immunoSEQ multiplex PCR; the TCRdb copy retains only in-frame clones and omits some. The sample gives 85,000 to 100,000 clones, 75% to 95% of which show up once; around 1.7% is in the top ten. The material sequenced was peripheral blood. The receptors come from a man aged 60-69 years with acute or convalescent COVID-19.

The V gene is TRBV19, the J gene TRBJ1-1; D is perhaps TRBD1 (6 bases). Deletions cut 4 bases from V and 6 bases from J, with 15 bases between. Germline assignment: CDR1 LNHDA and CDR2 SQIVND (reference sequence). The CDR3 sequence is 14 residues long. The CDR3 sequence: CASSTQTYRAEAFF. The DNA for the CDR3 is TGTGCCAGTAGTACCCAAACCTACAGGGCTGAAGCTTTCTTT.

The V and J genes are TRBV11-1 and TRBJ1-2; weak D call: TRBD1 (6 bases). The V end lost 0 bases, the J end lost 7 bases, and 15 bases lay between the germline ends. CDR3 length equals 15 residues. CDR1 is SGHAT and CDR2 is FQDESV in the germline V gene (reference sequence). CDR3 in amino acids: CASSLAPGTPAGYTF. DNA of the CDR3: TGTGCCAGCAGCTTAGCGCCGGGGACACCGGCTGGCTACACCTTC.

This clone was counted between two and nine times. This sequence joins TRBV14 and TRBJ1-1; D call uncertain. Trimming took 1 base from V and 4 from J, leaving 16 bases between them. The CDR3 runs 16 residues. Per germline, CDR1 SGHDN and CDR2 FVKESK. CDR3 protein: CASSQAGNLLGTEAFF. DNA for the CDR3: TGTGCCAGCAGCCAAGCGGGAAACTTGTTGGGCACTGAAGCTTTCTTT.

This chain joins TRBV12-3 or TRBV12-4 and TRBJ1-1; D gene uncertain. Trimming took off 1 base at V and 11 bases at J, with 11 bases between the two ends. The CDR3 is 12 amino acids. CDR3 residues: CASSLVSRLAFF. Written as DNA, the CDR3 is TGTGCCAGCAGTTTAGTTTCCCGTTTGGCTTTCTTT.

This clone was counted a single time. CDR3 sequence (DNA): TGTGCCAGCAGCGTGTACGGTACCGGGGAGCTGTTTTTT. Translation gives CASSVYGTGELFF. The chain has TRBV9 and TRBJ2-2, with D unclear. Trimming shortened V by 2 bases and J by 5 bases, and 7 bases separated the two germline ends. The germline gives CDR1 SGDLS, CDR2 YYNGEE. There are 13 residues in the CDR3.